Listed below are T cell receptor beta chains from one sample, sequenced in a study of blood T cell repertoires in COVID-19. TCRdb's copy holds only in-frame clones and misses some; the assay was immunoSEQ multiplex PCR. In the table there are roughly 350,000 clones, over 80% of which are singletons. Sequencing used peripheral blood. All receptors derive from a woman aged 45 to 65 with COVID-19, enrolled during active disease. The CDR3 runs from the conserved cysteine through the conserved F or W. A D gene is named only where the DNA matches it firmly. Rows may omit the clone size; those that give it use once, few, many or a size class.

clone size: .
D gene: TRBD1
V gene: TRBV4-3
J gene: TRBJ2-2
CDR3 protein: CASSQDLAGGATGELFF
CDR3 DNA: TGCGCCAGCAGCCAAGATCTGGCAGGGGGCGCGACGGGGGAGCTGTTTTTT

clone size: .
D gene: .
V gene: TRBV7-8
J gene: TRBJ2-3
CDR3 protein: CASSLKFRGTDTQYF
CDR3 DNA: TGTGCCAGCAGCTTAAAATTTAGGGGTACAGATACGCAGTATTTT

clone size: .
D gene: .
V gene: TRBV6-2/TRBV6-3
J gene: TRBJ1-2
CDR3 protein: CASSYQVSRYGYTF
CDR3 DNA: TGTGCCAGCAGTTACCAGGTTTCGAGATATGGCTACACCTTC

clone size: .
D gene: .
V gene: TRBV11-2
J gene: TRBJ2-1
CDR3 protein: CASSLDRGSNSYNEQFF
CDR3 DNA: TGTGCCAGCAGCTTAGATAGAGGTTCGAACTCCTACAATGAGCAGTTCTTC

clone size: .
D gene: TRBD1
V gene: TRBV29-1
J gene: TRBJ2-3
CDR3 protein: CSVDRGSDTQYF
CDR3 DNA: TGCAGCGTTGACAGGGGGTCAGATACGCAGTATTTT

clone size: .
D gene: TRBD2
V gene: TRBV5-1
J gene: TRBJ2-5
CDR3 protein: CASSRGTSGRGETQYF
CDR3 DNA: TGCGCCAGCAGCAGGGGGACTAGCGGGAGGGGTGAGACCCAGTACTTC

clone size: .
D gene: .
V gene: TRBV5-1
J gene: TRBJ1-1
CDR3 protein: CASSLDPGTSNTEAFF
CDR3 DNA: TGCGCCAGCAGCTTGGACCCCGGGACATCGAACACTGAAGCTTTCTTT

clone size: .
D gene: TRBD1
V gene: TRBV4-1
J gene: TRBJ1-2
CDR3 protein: CASSPQGADGYTF
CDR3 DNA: TGCGCCAGCAGCCCGCAGGGGGCGGACGGCTACACCTTC

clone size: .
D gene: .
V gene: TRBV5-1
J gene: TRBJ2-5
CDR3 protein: CASSLVEVGETQYF
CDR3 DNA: TGCGCCAGCAGCTTGGTCGAGGTGGGAGAGACCCAGTACTTC

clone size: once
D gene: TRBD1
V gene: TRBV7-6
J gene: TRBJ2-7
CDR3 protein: CASSPGTGFFQGLSYEQYF
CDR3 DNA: TGTGCCAGCAGCCCAGGGACAGGGTTTTTCCAGGGACTCTCCTACGAGCAGTACTTC

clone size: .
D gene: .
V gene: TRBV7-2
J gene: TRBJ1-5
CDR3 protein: CASSLVVAGNQPQHF
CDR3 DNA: TGTGCCAGCAGCTTAGTAGTAGCGGGCAATCAGCCCCAGCATTTT

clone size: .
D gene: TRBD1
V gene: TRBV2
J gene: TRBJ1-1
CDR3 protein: CASTGQGGAEAFF
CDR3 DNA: TGTGCCAGCACCGGACAGGGAGGGGCTGAAGCTTTCTTT

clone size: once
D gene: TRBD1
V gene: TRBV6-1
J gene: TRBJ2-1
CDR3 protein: CASSESWTGGNNEQFF
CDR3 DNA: TGTGCCAGCAGTGAAAGCTGGACAGGGGGTAACAATGAGCAGTTCTTC

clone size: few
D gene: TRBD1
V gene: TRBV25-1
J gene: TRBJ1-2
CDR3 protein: CASSRSGTGDGYTF
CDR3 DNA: TGTGCCAGCAGCCGATCCGGGACAGGGGATGGCTACACCTTC

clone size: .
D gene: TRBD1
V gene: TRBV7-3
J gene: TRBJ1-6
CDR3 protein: CASSLLTGERGEGYYNSPLHF
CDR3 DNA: TGTGCCAGCAGCTTGCTGACAGGGGAGAGGGGTGAGGGGTACTATAATTCACCCCTCCACTTT

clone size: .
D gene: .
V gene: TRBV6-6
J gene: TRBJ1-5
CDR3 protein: CASINGGGGQPQHF
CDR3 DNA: TGTGCCAGCATCAACGGGGGGGGTGGGCAGCCCCAGCATTTT

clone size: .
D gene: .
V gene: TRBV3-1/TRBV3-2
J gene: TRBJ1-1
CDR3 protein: CASSQDSVREAFF
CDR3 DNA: TGTGCCAGCAGCCAAGACTCCGTCCGTGAAGCTTTCTTT

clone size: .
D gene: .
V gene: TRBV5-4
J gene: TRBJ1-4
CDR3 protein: CASSFGIPTNEKLFF
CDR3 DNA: TGTGCCAGCAGCTTCGGGATACCAACTAATGAAAAACTGTTTTTT

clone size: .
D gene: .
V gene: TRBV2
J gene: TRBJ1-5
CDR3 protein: CASSETGSNQPQHF
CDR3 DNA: TGTGCCAGCAGTGAAACAGGTAGCAATCAGCCCCAGCATTTT

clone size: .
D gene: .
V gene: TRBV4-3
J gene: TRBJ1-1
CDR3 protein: CASSQGGQRNTEAFF
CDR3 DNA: TGCGCCAGCAGCCAAGGCGGACAGAGGAACACTGAAGCTTTCTTT

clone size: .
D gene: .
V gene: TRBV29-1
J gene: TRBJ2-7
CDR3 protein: CSVVTANSYEQYF
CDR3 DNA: TGCAGCGTTGTGACAGCAAACTCCTACGAGCAGTACTTC

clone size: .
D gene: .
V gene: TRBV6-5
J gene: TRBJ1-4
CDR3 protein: CASKPPGDVSQLFF
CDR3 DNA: TGTGCCAGCAAACCTCCAGGGGACGTTAGCCAACTGTTTTTT

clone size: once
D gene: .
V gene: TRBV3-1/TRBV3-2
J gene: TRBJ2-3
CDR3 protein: CASSHVVAAGPDTQYF
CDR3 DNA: TGTGCCAGCAGCCATGTCGTGGCCGCGGGCCCAGATACGCAGTATTTT

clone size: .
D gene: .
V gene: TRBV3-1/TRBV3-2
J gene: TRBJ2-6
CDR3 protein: CASSHGGTSGANVLTF
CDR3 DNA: TGTGCCAGCAGCCATGGAGGCACCTCTGGGGCCAACGTCCTGACTTTC

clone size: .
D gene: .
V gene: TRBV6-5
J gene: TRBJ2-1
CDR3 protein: CASNSRYNEQFF
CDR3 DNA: TGTGCCAGCAATAGCCGTTACAATGAGCAGTTCTTC

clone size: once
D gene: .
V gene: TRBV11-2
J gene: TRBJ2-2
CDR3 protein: CASSISLTGELFF
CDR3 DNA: TGTGCCAGCAGCATTAGCTTAACCGGGGAGCTGTTTTTT

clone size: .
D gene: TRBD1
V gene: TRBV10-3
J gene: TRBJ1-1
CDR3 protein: CAISRQGASDTEAFF
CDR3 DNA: TGTGCCATCAGTCGACAGGGGGCCTCGGACACTGAAGCTTTCTTT

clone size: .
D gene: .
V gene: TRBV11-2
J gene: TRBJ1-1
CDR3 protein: CASSFAAPLVTEAFF
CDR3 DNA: TGTGCCAGCAGCTTTGCTGCCCCGCTAGTCACTGAAGCTTTCTTT

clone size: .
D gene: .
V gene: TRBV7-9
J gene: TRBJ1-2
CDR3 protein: CASSEEFREPYGYTF
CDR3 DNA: TGTGCCAGCAGCGAAGAGTTCAGGGAACCTTATGGCTACACCTTC

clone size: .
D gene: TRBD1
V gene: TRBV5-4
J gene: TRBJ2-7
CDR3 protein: CASSLPGTGRSEQYF
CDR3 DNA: TGTGCCAGCAGCCTCCCCGGGACAGGGCGGAGCGAGCAGTACTTC

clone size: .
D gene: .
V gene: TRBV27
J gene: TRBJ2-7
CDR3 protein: CASSLAGSYEQYF
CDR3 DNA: TGTGCCAGCAGTTTAGCGGGCTCGTACGAGCAGTACTTC

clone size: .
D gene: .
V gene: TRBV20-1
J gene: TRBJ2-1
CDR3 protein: CSLIFGNEQFF
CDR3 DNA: TGCAGTTTGATCTTCGGCAATGAGCAGTTCTTC

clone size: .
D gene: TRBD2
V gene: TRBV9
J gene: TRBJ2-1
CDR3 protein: CASSVGPYGGEQFF
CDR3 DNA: TGTGCCAGCAGCGTGGGACCTTACGGGGGGGAGCAGTTCTTC

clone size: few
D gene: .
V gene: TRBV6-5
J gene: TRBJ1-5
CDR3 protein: CASSSGGGQPQHF
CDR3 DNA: TGTGCCAGCAGCAGCGGGGGTGGTCAGCCCCAGCATTTT

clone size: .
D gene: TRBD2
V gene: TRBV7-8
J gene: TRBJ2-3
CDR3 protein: CASSLPRLAEITDTQYF
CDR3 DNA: TGTGCCAGCAGCCTCCCACGACTAGCGGAAATCACAGATACGCAGTATTTT

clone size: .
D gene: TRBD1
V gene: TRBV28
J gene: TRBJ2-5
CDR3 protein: CASSSYRGPGPRETQYF
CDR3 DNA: TGTGCCAGCAGTTCGTACAGGGGGCCGGGCCCTCGGGAGACCCAGTACTTC

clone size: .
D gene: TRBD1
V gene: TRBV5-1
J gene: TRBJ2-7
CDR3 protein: CASSLAGLGYLRTGGYEQYF
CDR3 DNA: TGCGCCAGCAGCTTGGCCGGACTTGGGTACTTGCGGACAGGGGGCTACGAGCAGTACTTC

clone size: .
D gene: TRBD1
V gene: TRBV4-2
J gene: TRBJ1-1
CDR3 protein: CASSQGYRGTGNTEAFF
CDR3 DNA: TGTGCCAGCAGCCAAGGCTACAGGGGAACCGGAAACACTGAAGCTTTCTTT

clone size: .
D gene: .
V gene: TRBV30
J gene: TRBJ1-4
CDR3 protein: CAWSGNVREKLFF
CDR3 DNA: TGTGCCTGGAGTGGCAACGTTCGGGAAAAACTGTTTTTT

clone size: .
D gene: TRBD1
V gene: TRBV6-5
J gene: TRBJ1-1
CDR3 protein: CASTGQGFHTEAFF
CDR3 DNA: TGTGCCAGCACCGGACAGGGTTTTCATACTGAAGCTTTCTTT

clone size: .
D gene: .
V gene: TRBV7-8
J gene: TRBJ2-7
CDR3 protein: CASSRMSRSGAYEQYF
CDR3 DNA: TGTGCCAGCAGCCGCATGAGCCGGAGTGGCGCCTACGAGCAGTACTTC

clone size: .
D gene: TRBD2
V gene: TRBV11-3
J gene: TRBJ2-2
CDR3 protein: CASSFGGSGRGTGELFF
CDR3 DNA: TGTGCCAGCAGCTTTGGTGGTAGCGGGAGGGGCACCGGGGAGCTGTTTTTT

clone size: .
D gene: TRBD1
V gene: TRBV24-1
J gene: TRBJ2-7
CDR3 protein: CATDGQGGYEQYF
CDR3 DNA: TGTGCCACCGACGGACAGGGCGGATACGAGCAGTACTTC

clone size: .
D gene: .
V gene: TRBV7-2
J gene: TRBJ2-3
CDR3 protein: CASSLQRSTDTQYF
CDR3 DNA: TGTGCCAGCAGCTTACAGCGGAGCACAGATACGCAGTATTTT

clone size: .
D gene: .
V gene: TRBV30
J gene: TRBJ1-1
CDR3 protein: CAYSPNTEAFF
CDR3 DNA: TGTGCCTACTCCCCGAACACTGAAGCTTTCTTT

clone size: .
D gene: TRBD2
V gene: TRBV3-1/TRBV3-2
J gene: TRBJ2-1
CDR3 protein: CASSQDQLAGTNEQFF
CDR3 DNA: TGTGCCAGCAGCCAAGATCAACTAGCGGGGACCAATGAGCAGTTCTTC

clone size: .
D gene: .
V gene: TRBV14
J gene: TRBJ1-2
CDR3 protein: CASSQVRSGNNYGYTF
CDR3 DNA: TGTGCCAGCAGCCAAGTTCGATCAGGGAATAACTATGGCTACACCTTC

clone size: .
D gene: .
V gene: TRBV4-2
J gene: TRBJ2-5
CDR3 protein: CASSQDWGRVMETQYF
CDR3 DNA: TGTGCCAGCAGCCAAGATTGGGGCAGGGTGATGGAGACCCAGTACTTC

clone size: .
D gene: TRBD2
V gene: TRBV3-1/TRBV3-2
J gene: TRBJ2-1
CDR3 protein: CASSQLAGGYNEQFF
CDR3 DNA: TGTGCCAGCAGCCAACTAGCGGGGGGATACAATGAGCAGTTCTTC

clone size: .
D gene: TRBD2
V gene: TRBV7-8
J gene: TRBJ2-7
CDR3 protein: CASSLVAGSPSEQYF
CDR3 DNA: TGTGCCAGCAGCTTAGTAGCGGGGTCCCCCTCCGAGCAGTACTTC

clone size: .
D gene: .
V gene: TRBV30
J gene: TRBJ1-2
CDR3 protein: CAWSRQPNYGYTF
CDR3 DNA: TGTGCCTGGAGTAGACAGCCAAACTATGGCTACACCTTC

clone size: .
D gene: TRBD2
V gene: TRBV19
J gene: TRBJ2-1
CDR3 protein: CASRPSWAGVSNEQFF
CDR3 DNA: TGTGCCAGTAGGCCCTCTTGGGCGGGAGTCAGCAATGAGCAGTTCTTC